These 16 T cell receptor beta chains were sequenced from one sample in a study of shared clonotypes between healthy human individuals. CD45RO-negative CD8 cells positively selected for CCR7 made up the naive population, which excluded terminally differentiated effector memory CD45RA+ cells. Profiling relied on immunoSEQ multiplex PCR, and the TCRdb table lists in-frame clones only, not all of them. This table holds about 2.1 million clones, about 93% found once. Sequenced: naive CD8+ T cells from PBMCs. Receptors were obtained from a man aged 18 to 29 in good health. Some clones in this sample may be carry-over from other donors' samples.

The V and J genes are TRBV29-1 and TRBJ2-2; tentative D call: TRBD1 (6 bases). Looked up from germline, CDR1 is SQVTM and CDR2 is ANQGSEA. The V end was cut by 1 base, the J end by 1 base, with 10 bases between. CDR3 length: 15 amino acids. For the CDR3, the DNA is TGCAGCGTTGAAGGCAACAGGGAGAACACCGGGGAGCTGTTTTTT. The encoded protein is CSVEGNRENTGELFF.

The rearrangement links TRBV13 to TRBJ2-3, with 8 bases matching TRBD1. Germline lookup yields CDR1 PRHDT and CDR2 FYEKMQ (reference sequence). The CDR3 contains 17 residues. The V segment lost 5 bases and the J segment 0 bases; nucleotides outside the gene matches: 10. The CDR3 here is CASSQKSGGPSTDTQYF. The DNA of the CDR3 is TGTGCCAGCAGCCAGAAATCAGGGGGCCCAAGCACAGATACGCAGTATTTT.

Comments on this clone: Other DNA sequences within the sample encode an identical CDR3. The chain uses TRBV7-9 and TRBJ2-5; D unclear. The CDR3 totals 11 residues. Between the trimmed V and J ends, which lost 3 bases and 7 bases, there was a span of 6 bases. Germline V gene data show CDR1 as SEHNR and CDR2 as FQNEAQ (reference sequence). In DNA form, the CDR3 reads TGTGCCAGCAGCTTGGATGGGACCCAGTACTTC. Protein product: CASSLDGTQYF.

The CDR3 DNA reads as TGTGCCAGCTCACCCCGAGGGGACTCCTACGAGCAGTACTTC. The encoded protein is CASSPRGDSYEQYF. The chain recombines TRBV18 with TRBJ2-7; D may match TRBD1 or TRBD2 (5 bases each). CDR1 and CDR2 from the germline V gene are KGHSH and LQKENI. CDR3 length: 14 amino acids. The V end was cut by 3 bases, the J end by 0 bases, with 9 bases between.

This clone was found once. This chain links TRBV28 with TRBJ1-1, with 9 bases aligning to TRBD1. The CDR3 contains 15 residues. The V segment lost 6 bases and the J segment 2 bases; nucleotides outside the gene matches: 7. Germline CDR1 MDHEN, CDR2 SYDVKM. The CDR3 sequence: CASRGTGGVNTEAFF. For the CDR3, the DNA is TGTGCCAGCAGAGGTACAGGGGGCGTAAACACTGAAGCTTTCTTT. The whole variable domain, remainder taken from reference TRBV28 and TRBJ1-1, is DVKVTQSSRYLVKRTGEKVFLECVQDMDHENMFWYRQDPGLGLRLIYFSYDVKMKEKGDIPEGYSVSREKKERFSLILESASTNQTSMYLCASRGTGGVNTEAFFGQGTRLTVV.

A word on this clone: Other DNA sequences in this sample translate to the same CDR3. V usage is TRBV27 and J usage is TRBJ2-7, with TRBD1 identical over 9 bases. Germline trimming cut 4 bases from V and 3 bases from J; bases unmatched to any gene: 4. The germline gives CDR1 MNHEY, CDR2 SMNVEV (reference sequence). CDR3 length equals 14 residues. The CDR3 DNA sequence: TGTGCCAGCAGTTCCGGGACAGGGTACTACGAGCAGTACTTC. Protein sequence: CASSSGTGYYEQYF.

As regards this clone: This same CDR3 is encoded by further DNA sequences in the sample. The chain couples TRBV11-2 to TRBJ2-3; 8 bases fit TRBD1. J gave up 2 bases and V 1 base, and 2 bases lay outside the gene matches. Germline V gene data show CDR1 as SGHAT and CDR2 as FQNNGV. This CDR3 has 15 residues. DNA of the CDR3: TGTGCCAGCAGCTTAGCCAGGGGGCTCACAGATACGCAGTATTTT. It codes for CASSLARGLTDTQYF.

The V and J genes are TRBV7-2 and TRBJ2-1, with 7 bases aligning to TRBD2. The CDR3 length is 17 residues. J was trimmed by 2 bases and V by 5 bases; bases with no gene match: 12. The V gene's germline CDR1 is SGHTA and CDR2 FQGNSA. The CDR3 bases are TGTGCCAGCAGCCCCTGGGGGGGGAGCACCGCCTACAATGAGCAGTTCTTC. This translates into CASSPWGGSTAYNEQFF. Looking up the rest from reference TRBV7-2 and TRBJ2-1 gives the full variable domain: GAGVSQSPSNKVTEKGKDVELRCDPISGHTALYWYRQSLGQGLEFLIYFQGNSAPDKSGLPSDRFSAERTGGSVSTLTIQRTQQEDSAVYLCASSPWGGSTAYNEQFFGPGTRLTVL.

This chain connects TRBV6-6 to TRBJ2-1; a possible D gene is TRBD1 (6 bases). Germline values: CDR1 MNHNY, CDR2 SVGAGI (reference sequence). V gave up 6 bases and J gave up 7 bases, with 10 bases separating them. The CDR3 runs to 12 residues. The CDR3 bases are TGTGCCAGCAGCCGGACAGTGAATGAGCAGTTCTTC. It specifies CASSRTVNEQFF.

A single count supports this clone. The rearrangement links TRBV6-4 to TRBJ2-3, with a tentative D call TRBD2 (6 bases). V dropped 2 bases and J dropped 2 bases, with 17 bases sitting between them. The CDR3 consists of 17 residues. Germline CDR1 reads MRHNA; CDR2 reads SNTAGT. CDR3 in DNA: TGTGCCAGCAGTGACGAACCGGCACTAGCTACCACAGATACGCAGTATTTT. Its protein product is CASSDEPALATTDTQYF.

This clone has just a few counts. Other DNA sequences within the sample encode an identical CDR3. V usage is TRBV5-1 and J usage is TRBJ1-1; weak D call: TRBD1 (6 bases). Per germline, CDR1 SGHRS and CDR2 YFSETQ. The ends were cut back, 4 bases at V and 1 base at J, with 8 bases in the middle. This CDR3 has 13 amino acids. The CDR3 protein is CASSPGQNTEAFF. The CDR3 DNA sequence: TGCGCCAGCAGCCCGGGACAGAACACTGAAGCTTTCTTT.

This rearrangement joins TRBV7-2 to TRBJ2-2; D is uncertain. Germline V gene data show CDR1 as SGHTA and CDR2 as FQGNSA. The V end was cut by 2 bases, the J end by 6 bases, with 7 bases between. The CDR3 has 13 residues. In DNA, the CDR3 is TGTGCCAGCAGCTTAATGACACCCGGGGAGCTGTTTTTT. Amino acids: CASSLMTPGELFF.

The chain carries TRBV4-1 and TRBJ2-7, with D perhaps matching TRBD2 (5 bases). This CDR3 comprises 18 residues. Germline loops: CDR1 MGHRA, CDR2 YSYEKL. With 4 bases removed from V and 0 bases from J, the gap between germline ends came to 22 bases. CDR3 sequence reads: CASSRSSGKGSFSYEQYF. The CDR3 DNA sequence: TGCGCCAGCAGCCGGAGCTCGGGGAAAGGGTCCTTCTCCTACGAGCAGTACTTC.

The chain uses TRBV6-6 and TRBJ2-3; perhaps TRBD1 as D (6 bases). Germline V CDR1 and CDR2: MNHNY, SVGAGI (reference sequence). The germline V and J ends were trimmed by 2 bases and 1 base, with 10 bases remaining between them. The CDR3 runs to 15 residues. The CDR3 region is CASSYEDSRTDTQYF. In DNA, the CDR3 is TGTGCCAGCAGTTACGAGGACAGTCGCACAGATACGCAGTATTTT.

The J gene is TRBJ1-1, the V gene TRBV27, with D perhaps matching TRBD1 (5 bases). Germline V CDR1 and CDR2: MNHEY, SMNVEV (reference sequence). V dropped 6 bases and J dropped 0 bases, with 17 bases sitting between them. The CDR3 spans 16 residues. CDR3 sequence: CASSSLGGGMNTEAFF. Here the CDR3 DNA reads TGTGCCAGCAGCTCCCTCGGGGGGGGGATGAACACTGAAGCTTTCTTT.

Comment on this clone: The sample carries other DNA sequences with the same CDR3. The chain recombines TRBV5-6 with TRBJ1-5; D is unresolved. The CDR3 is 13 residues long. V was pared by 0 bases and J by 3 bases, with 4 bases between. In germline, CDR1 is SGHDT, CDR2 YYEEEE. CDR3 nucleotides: TGTGCCAGCAGCTTGGGACTCAATCAGCCCCAGCATTTT. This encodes CASSLGLNQPQHF.